A selection of T cell receptor beta chains follows, all from one sample in a study of blood T cell repertoires in COVID-19. The assay was immunoSEQ multiplex PCR, and TCRdb's table has in-frame clones only and misses some. The profile shows roughly 100,000 clones, 71% of them singletons. Sequenced input: peripheral blood. The receptors shown here come from a human donor with acute or convalescent COVID-19. The donor label of this sample is uncertain. Both conserved end residues are part of each CDR3. The D gene is left open where the match is weak. Clone size appears in some rows only: once, few, many, or a class for an expanded clone.

CDR3nt,CDR3aa,abundance,j_gene,d_gene,v_gene
TGTGCCAGCAGAAAAAACGACAGGGGGAACACTGAAGCTTTCTTT,CASRKNDRGNTEAFF,.,TRBJ1-1,TRBD1,TRBV6-6
TGTGCCAGCAGCAAAGCGTTTCCAGGGAGGAGATACTATGGCTACACCTTC,CASSKAFPGRRYYGYTF,.,TRBJ1-2,.,TRBV21-1
TGTGCCAGTAGTTCGGGGATTCAAGAGACCCAGTACTTC,CASSSGIQETQYF,.,TRBJ2-5,.,TRBV19
TGTGCCAGCAGTTCAGTGGTGGGGGCCAACGTCCTGACTTTC,CASSSVVGANVLTF,.,TRBJ2-6,.,TRBV6-5
TGCGCCAGCAGCTTGCTTTTTGGTGAGGTCCATGGCTACACCTTC,CASSLLFGEVHGYTF,.,TRBJ1-2,.,TRBV5-1
TGTGCCAGCAACACACACGGGGGGGACACTGAAGCTTTCTTT,CASNTHGGDTEAFF,once,TRBJ1-1,.,TRBV28
TGCGCCAGCAGCTTGGCCGGACAGGGTGGAAACACCATATATTTT,CASSLAGQGGNTIYF,.,TRBJ1-3,TRBD1,TRBV5-1
TGTGCCACCCAATTAGGACTCTGGGCCTCCTACAATGAGCAGTTCTTC,CATQLGLWASYNEQFF,.,TRBJ2-1,.,TRBV28
TGTGCCAGCAGCTTCGCAGGGATAGATTCACCCCTCCACTTT,CASSFAGIDSPLHF,few,TRBJ1-6,.,TRBV7-6
TGTGCCAGCAACAACGGGGGTATAGACTATGGCTACACCTTC,CASNNGGIDYGYTF,.,TRBJ1-2,.,TRBV2
TGTGCCAGCAGTTTGCTGGGGCCCCACACCGGGGAGCTGTTTTTT,CASSLLGPHTGELFF,.,TRBJ2-2,.,TRBV27
TGCGCCAGCAGTTCACTCAAAAACACTGAAGCTTTCTTT,CASSSLKNTEAFF,few,TRBJ1-1,.,TRBV10-2
TGTGCCATCAGGTCAGGGGGCGCGGGCAATCAGCCCCAGCATTTT,CAIRSGGAGNQPQHF,.,TRBJ1-5,TRBD1,TRBV10-3
TGTGCCAGTAGTATAAAACAAAATAGCAATCAGCCCCAGCATTTT,CASSIKQNSNQPQHF,.,TRBJ1-5,.,TRBV19
TGCGCCAGCAGCTTGGCGGGACAGGACTACAATGAGCAGTTCTTC,CASSLAGQDYNEQFF,.,TRBJ2-1,TRBD1,TRBV5-1
TGTGCCAGCAGTGAAACACGGGGAAGGACACCCCTCCACTTT,CASSETRGRTPLHF,.,TRBJ1-6,.,TRBV6-1
TGCGCCAGCAGCTTCGCCTACAGGGGTAGCACAGATACGCAGTATTTT,CASSFAYRGSTDTQYF,once,TRBJ2-3,TRBD1,TRBV4-1
TGTGCCAGCAGCTCGTCTAATTACAATGAGCAGTTCTTC,CASSSSNYNEQFF,.,TRBJ2-1,.,TRBV7-3
TGTGCCAGCCTCCACCGGGGATCTAACTATGGCTACACCTTC,CASLHRGSNYGYTF,few,TRBJ1-2,.,TRBV5-6
TGTGCCAGCAGCCCAAACAGGGGATCCCTCTATGGCTACACCTTC,CASSPNRGSLYGYTF,.,TRBJ1-2,TRBD1,TRBV5-4
TGTGCCAGCAGCCCAGAACAGGGTAAGCAGTTCTTC,CASSPEQGKQFF,.,TRBJ2-1,.,TRBV7-9
TGTGCCAGCAGTATCGACAGGGGCGCAAGCTCCTACGAGCAGTACTTC,CASSIDRGASSYEQYF,.,TRBJ2-7,TRBD1,TRBV28
TGCAGTGCTAGTGGTAGCGGTAGCTCCTACAATGAGCAGTTCTTC,CSASGSGSSYNEQFF,.,TRBJ2-1,.,TRBV20-1
TGTGCCAGCAGCTTTCGCGGAGGACGGAACTATGGCTACACCTTC,CASSFRGGRNYGYTF,.,TRBJ1-2,.,TRBV5-6
TGTGCCAGCGGACCAACCCTCCGGACAGGGGGAAGGGAGACCCAGTACTTC,CASGPTLRTGGRETQYF,many,TRBJ2-5,TRBD1,TRBV7-9
TGTGCCACCAGTGATCCAGGGGGGCAGCCCCAGCATTTT,CATSDPGGQPQHF,few,TRBJ1-5,TRBD1,TRBV24-1
TGTGCCAGCAGTTTAAGGGACAGGGGTTACGAGCAGTACTTC,CASSLRDRGYEQYF,.,TRBJ2-7,TRBD1,TRBV27
TGTGCCAGTAGTATCGGGACTAGCGGGGGGGAAAGCACCGGGGAGCTGTTTTTT,CASSIGTSGGESTGELFF,.,TRBJ2-2,TRBD2,TRBV19
TGTGCCAGCAGCCGGGGACTGAAAACTAACTATGGCTACACCTTC,CASSRGLKTNYGYTF,.,TRBJ1-2,.,TRBV14
TGCGCCAGCAGCTTGGCGGGTCCTAACACTGAAGCTTTCTTT,CASSLAGPNTEAFF,.,TRBJ1-1,.,TRBV5-1
TGTGCCAGCGAGAACCCTTATAATTCACCCCTCCACTTT,CASENPYNSPLHF,.,TRBJ1-6,.,TRBV6-6
TGTGCCACCAGTGATTCGGGACAGGGGGGCAATCAGCCCCAGCATTTT,CATSDSGQGGNQPQHF,.,TRBJ1-5,TRBD1,TRBV24-1
TGTGCCAGCAGTTTGGGCGATGGCTACACCTTC,CASSLGDGYTF,once,TRBJ1-2,.,TRBV12-3/TRBV12-4
TGTGCCAGCAGCTTAGGCGGGTACAACTATGGCTACACCTTC,CASSLGGYNYGYTF,few,TRBJ1-2,.,TRBV7-2
TGTGCCAGCAGCTTACAGGGTGATGAAAAACTGTTTTTT,CASSLQGDEKLFF,.,TRBJ1-4,.,TRBV7-9
TGTGCCAGCAGCTCAGGGGGGACTAGCGGGTCATACAATGAGCAGTTCTTC,CASSSGGTSGSYNEQFF,.,TRBJ2-1,TRBD2,TRBV7-6
TGTGCCAGCAGCTTGGTCGTCCTAGGGGACTATGGCTACACCTTC,CASSLVVLGDYGYTF,.,TRBJ1-2,.,TRBV5-4
TGCAGTGCTAGTACAGGGATCACTGAAGCTTTCTTT,CSASTGITEAFF,.,TRBJ1-1,.,TRBV20-1
TGTGCCAGCAGCTTGCTATCGGGGAACAGCTATGGCTACACCTTC,CASSLLSGNSYGYTF,.,TRBJ1-2,.,TRBV5-6
TGTGCCAGCCAGCGGGGAGCTAATGAAAAACTGTTTTTT,CASQRGANEKLFF,.,TRBJ1-4,.,TRBV2
TGTGCCAGCGGCAACAATGAGCAGTTCTTC,CASGNNEQFF,.,TRBJ2-1,.,TRBV6-6
TGTGCCAGCAGCCAAGGGCCTTCGGGACAGTACTATGGCTACACCTTC,CASSQGPSGQYYGYTF,few,TRBJ1-2,TRBD1,TRBV3-1/TRBV3-2
TGTGCCAGCACCTCTCCCGAGGAAGGAGCCTATGGCTACACCTTC,CASTSPEEGAYGYTF,.,TRBJ1-2,.,TRBV6-5
TGTGCCAGCAGCGTAGGACATCCCCTCCAAGAGACCCAGTACTTC,CASSVGHPLQETQYF,.,TRBJ2-5,.,TRBV9
TGTGCCAGCTCACCACCGAACACAGGATTTGATGTTTTCTTT,CASSPPNTGFDVFF,.,TRBJ1-1,.,TRBV18
TGTGCCAGCAGTGAAGGGGGGACTACCTACAATGAGCAGTTCTTC,CASSEGGTTYNEQFF,.,TRBJ2-1,TRBD2,TRBV6-1
TGTGCCATCAGTGTTGGACAGGGGGATGGCTATGGCTACACCTTC,CAISVGQGDGYGYTF,.,TRBJ1-2,TRBD1,TRBV10-3
TGTGCCACCAGTGATCTACTAGCGGGGGGGGACACCGGGGAGCTGTTTTTT,CATSDLLAGGDTGELFF,few,TRBJ2-2,TRBD2,TRBV24-1
TGCGCCAGCAGCTTGACAGGGTTCGATGGCTACACCTTC,CASSLTGFDGYTF,few,TRBJ1-2,.,TRBV5-1
TGCAGCGTTGAATTGTCAGGGAAAGGCTACGAGCAGTACTTC,CSVELSGKGYEQYF,few,TRBJ2-7,.,TRBV29-1
TGTGCCACCAGTTTGGAGACAGGGGACGGCTACACCTTC,CATSLETGDGYTF,.,TRBJ1-2,TRBD1,TRBV24-1
TGTGCCAGCAGCTTTCATGGGAGGGAAGGTGATAGCAATCAGCCCCAGCATTTT,CASSFHGREGDSNQPQHF,few,TRBJ1-5,.,TRBV7-9
TGCAGCGTCCGCAGCGGTGCGGGCTATGAAGACACCTTC,CSVRSGAGYEDTF,.,TRBJ1-2,.,TRBV29-1
TGTGCCAGCAGCAAACCCAGCGGGGGTTACAATGAGCAGTTCTTC,CASSKPSGGYNEQFF,.,TRBJ2-1,.,TRBV21-1
TGTGCCAGCAGTTACCGTCCGGTACCTAATGAAAAACTGTTTTTT,CASSYRPVPNEKLFF,.,TRBJ1-4,.,TRBV6-5
TGTGCCAGTAGTCCCTCGTGGGGGGGCGACACCGGGGAGCTGTTTTTT,CASSPSWGGDTGELFF,.,TRBJ2-2,.,TRBV19